This T cell receptor (beta chain) was profiled in a study of CXCR3-negative and CXCR3-positive naive CD8 T cells. General study points: Once cells were cryopreserved, CXCR3 expression went down partly, and most assays used fresh PBMCs. In CXCR3-positive naive cells, the TRB CDR3s were more hydrophobic than in CXCR3-negative naive cells.

UMI-labeled 5' RACE yielded the TRB cDNA libraries. With the 5' RACE reads reprocessed, TCRdb shows one record per CDR3 protein and no DNA. This sample carries over 150,000 distinct CDR3 sequences, with about 0.44% going to the ten biggest clones. Notes on this clonotype: Its target is unknown.

Those CD8+ T cells considered naive were CD45RO-CCR7+CD27+CD95-. The specimen was naive CXCR3+ CD8+ T cells from blood. As for subset: CD45RO-CCR7+CD27+CD95- naive CD8+ T cells expressing CXCR3 (TNR3+). This TCR came from a human donor in good health. Some clones in this sample may be carry-over from other donors' samples.

CDR3 protein: CASSLTQYSADTQYF. The chain uses TRBV5-5 and TRBJ2-3. Germline CDR1 is SGHKS and CDR2 is YYEKEE (reference sequence). This CDR3 is built from 15 residues.